This T cell receptor (beta chain) was identified during a study of technical replicates of blood from a handful of donors. Clones were read by immunoSEQ multiplex PCR, and TCRdb kept only the in-frame ones, dropping some. The sample lists some 14,000 clones; roughly 84% were seen once. Deletions cut 8 bases from V and 7 bases from J, with 24 bases between. Germline V gene data show CDR1 as SGHAT and CDR2 as FQNNGV. The CDR3 runs 15 residues. Source material: PBMCs. The sequence was obtained from a human donor in good health. The chain couples TRBV11-2 to TRBJ2-7; D possibly corresponds to TRBD2 (7 bases). DNA of the CDR3: TGTGCCAGCGCTAGGGGGGGTTCGGGTGGTTGGGAGCAGTACTTC. Its protein product is CASARGGSGGWEQYF.